This T cell receptor beta chain was identified during a study of blood T cells in healthy people across ages. General study results and limits: Long-lived donors exceeded aged donors in naive CD4+ cells and diversity. Measured against age, TCR beta diversity per million T cells decreased in a roughly linear manner. Investigators treated diversity estimates from one million T cells as underestimates.

Concerning this clonotype itself: Its antigen remains unidentified.

Germline loops: CDR1 LGHDT, CDR2 YNNKEL (reference sequence). Trimming removed 0 bases from V and 13 bases from J; junction bases left unmatched: 16. The CDR3 sequence is 17 residues long. Primed by a sample-barcoded 5' primer and a J-beta primer mix, a second PCR proceeded for about 6 to 12 cycles. Tagging of each cDNA molecule was performed by a template-switch adaptor with 12 random nucleotides. Using its own MiXCR run on the 5' RACE reads, TCRdb lists one record per CDR3 protein. In the table there are about 970,000 distinct CDR3 sequences, roughly 50% of which are singletons. The chain employs TRBV3-1 and TRBJ2-4, with TRBD2 matching 9 bases. Sequenced: blood. The sequence came from a woman aged 55-70 years in good health. The CDR3 loop is CASSQESGLAGLREQYF. The CDR3 coding sequence is TGTGCCAGCAGCCAAGAATCAGGGCTAGCGGGATTACGGGAGCAGTACTTC.